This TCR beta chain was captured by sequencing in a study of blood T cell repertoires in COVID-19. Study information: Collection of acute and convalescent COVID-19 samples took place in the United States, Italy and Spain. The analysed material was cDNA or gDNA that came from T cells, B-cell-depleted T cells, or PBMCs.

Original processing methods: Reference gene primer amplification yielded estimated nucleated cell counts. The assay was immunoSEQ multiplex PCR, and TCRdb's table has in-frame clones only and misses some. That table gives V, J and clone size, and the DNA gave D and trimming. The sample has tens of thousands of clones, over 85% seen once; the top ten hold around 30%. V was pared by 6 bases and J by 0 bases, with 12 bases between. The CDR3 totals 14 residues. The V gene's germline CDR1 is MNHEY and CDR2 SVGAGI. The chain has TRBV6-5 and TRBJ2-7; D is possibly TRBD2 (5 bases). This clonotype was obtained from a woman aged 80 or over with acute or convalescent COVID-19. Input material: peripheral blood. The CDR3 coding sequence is TGTGCCAGCAGGAAAGGACTGCTCTCCTACGAGCAGTACTTC. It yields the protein CASRKGLLSYEQYF.